Sequencing of this T cell receptor (beta chain) was carried out in a study of graft-versus-host responses after intestinal transplantation. In the study overall: Transplantation in recipients was multivisceral, liver-intestinal, or isolated intestinal. Study results and caveats: Graft-versus-host to host-versus-graft clonal ratios in allografts were high in patients with graft-donor T cell macrochimerism.

Using immunoSEQ multiplex PCR, the repertoire was profiled, and TCRdb retains in-frame clones only, with some absent. Counted here are over 100,000 clones, around nine tenths occurring once; the ten biggest clones make up 0.23%. As regards this clone: The antigen remains unidentified.

The CDR3 consists of 13 residues. Trimming pared 5 bases from V and 3 bases from J, leaving 10 bases between. Germline CDR1 LNHDA, CDR2 SQIVND (reference sequence). This sample comprised unstimulated CD4+ T cells sorted from spleen or lymph node cells, obtained before transplant. The rearrangement joins TRBV19 to TRBJ2-5; a weak D match, TRBD2 (7 bases). The TCR sequence derives from a human donor who was the organ donor for an intestinal transplant. The DNA for the CDR3 is TGTGCCAGTAGTCAGGGGAGGGAAGAGACCCAGTACTTC. Its protein is CASSQGREETQYF.